This T cell receptor (beta chain) was recorded in a study of control samples from healthy donors and cancer patients. The CDR3 totals 12 residues. Germline values: CDR1 MDHEN, CDR2 SYDVKM. The V and J ends lost 3 bases and 9 bases respectively, with 9 bases between them. This clone has only a few counts. The table came from immunoSEQ multiplex PCR; TCRdb's copy has only in-frame clones and leaves some out. Of 75,000 to 95,000 clones in the sample, around 84% were seen once. The TCR was taken from a man in his 70s with lung cancer. Material for sequencing was PBMCs. The V gene is TRBV28, the J gene TRBJ1-5; weak D call: TRBD1 (6 bases). The CDR3 loop reads CASSLGAGPQHF. The CDR3 DNA sequence: TGTGCCAGCAGTTTGGGGGCCGGGCCCCAGCATTTT.